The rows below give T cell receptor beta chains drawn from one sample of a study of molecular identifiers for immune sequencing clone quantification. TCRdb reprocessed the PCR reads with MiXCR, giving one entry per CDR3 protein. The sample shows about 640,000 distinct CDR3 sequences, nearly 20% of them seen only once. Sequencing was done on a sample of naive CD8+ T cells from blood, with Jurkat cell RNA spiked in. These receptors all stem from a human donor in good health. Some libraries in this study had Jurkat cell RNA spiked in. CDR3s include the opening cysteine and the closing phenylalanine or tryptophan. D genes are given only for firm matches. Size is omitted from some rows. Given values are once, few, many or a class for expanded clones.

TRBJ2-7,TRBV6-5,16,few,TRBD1,CASSYSKGQASYEQYF,TGTGCCAGCAGTTACTCGAAGGGACAGGCTTCCTACGAGCAGTACTTC
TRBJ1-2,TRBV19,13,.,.,CASSITEFYGYTF,TGTGCCAGTAGTATAACAGAGTTCTATGGCTACACCTTC
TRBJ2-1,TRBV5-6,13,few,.,CASSWGASDEQFF,TGTGCCAGCAGCTGGGGGGCATCCGATGAGCAGTTCTTC
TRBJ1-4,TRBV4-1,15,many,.,CASSQESRADEKLFF,TGCGCCAGCAGCCAAGAATCCAGGGCGGACGAAAAACTGTTTTTT
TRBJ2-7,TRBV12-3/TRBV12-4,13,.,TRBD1,CASSLEGGYERYF,TGTGCCAGCAGTTTAGAAGGGGGCTACGAGCGGTACTTC
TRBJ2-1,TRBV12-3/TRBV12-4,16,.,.,CASRLAVLSSYNEQFF,TGTGCCAGCAGGTTAGCGGTCCTCAGCTCCTACAATGAGCAGTTCTTC
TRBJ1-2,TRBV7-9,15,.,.,CASSFTGTQMSGYTF,TGTGCCAGCAGCTTCACCGGGACACAAATGAGTGGCTACACCTTC
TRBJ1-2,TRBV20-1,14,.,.,CSARPSEVNYGYTF,TGCAGTGCTAGACCGTCCGAGGTTAACTATGGCTACACCTTC
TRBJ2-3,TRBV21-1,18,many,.,CASSNPPPVGPGVDTQYF,TGTGCCAGCAGCAACCCACCTCCGGTAGGGCCGGGGGTAGATACGCAGTATTTT
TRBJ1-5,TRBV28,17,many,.,CASRGPGAFNSNQPQHF,TGTGCCAGCAGAGGGCCAGGGGCTTTTAATAGCAATCAGCCCCAGCATTTT
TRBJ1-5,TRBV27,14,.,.,CAGRSQGLAQPQHF,TGTGCCGGCAGGTCCCAGGGGTTAGCTCAGCCCCAGCATTTT
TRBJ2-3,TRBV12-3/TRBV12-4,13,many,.,CASSVMWADTQYF,TGTGCCAGCAGTGTGATGTGGGCAGATACGCAGTATTTT
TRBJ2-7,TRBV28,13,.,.,CASKPRGTYEQYF,TGTGCCAGCAAACCGCGGGGAACCTACGAGCAGTACTTC
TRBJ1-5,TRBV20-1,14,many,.,CSARAFSSNQPQHF,TGCAGTGCTAGAGCCTTTTCTAGCAATCAGCCCCAGCATTTT
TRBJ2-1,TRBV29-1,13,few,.,CSVTGIQYNEQFF,TGCAGCGTTACAGGGATTCAATACAATGAGCAGTTCTTC
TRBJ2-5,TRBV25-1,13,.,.,CASSEELQETQYF,TGTGCCAGCAGTGAGGAACTACAAGAGACCCAGTACTTC
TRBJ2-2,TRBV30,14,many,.,CAWSVSGNTGELFF,TGTGCCTGGAGTGTGTCCGGGAACACCGGGGAGCTGTTTTTT
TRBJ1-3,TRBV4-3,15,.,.,CASSQEYTTGNTIYF,TGCGCCAGCAGCCAAGAATACACCACCGGAAACACCATATATTTT
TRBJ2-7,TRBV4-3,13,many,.,CASSQEVSYEQYF,TGCGCCAGCAGCCAAGAAGTGTCCTACGAGCAGTACTTC
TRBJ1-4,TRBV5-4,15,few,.,CASSLMGQRNEKLFF,TGTGCCAGCAGCTTAATGGGACAAAGGAATGAAAAACTGTTTTTT
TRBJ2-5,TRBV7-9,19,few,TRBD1,CASSTQGARRVAPLETQYF,TGTGCCAGCAGCACCCAGGGGGCGCGCCGGGTAGCGCCTTTGGAGACCCAGTACTTC
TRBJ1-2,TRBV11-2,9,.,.,CASSPPLTF,TGTGCCAGCAGCCCCCCGCTCACCTTC
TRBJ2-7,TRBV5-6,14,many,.,CASSLDTGRYEQYF,TGTGCCAGCAGCTTGGACACCGGGAGATACGAGCAGTACTTC
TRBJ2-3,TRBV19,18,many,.,CASVGSLQADQSTDTQYF,TGTGCCAGTGTGGGCTCACTTCAGGCCGACCAGAGCACAGATACGCAGTATTTT
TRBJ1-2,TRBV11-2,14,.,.,CASSLEGRNYGYTF,TGTGCCAGCAGCTTAGAGGGCCGGAACTATGGCTACACCTTC
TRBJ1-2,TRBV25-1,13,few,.,CASSEYMNYGYTF,TGTGCCAGCAGTGAATATATGAACTATGGCTACACCTTC
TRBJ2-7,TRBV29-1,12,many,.,CSVVRDNGEQYF,TGCAGCGTTGTCCGGGACAACGGGGAGCAGTACTTC